These 9 T cell receptor beta chains originate from one sample sequenced in a study of blood T cells in healthy people across ages. Sample-barcoded 5' priming and a J-beta primer mix drove a second PCR of 7 to 11 cycles. TCRdb passed the 5' RACE reads through MiXCR, listing each CDR3 protein once. The data hold 600,000 to 850,000 distinct CDR3 sequences, with roughly 41% observed a single time. Sequencing used blood. Receptors originate from a woman in her sixties in good health.

The chain combines TRBV5-1 with TRBJ2-7; 11 bases fit TRBD2. Germline loops: CDR1 SGHRS, CDR2 YFSETQ. V lost 0 bases and J lost 0; bases outside the gene matches: 2. The CDR3 is made up of 16 amino acids. The CDR3 region is CASSLEGLAVSYEQYF. The CDR3 DNA sequence: TGCGCCAGCAGCTTGGAGGGACTAGCGGTCTCCTACGAGCAGTACTTC. Full variable domain (rest looked up from reference TRBV5-1 and TRBJ2-7): KAGVTQTPRYLIKTRGQQVTLSCSPISGHRSVSWYQQTPGQGLQFLFEYFSETQRNKGNFPGRFSGRQFSNSRSEMNVSTLELGDSALYLCASSLEGLAVSYEQYFGPGTRLTVT.

The J gene is TRBJ2-5, the V gene TRBV20-1; D might be TRBD1 or TRBD2, each matching 6 bases. Germline lookup yields CDR1 DFQATT and CDR2 SNEGSKA (reference sequence). This CDR3 has 15 amino acids. V was cut by 4 bases and J by 1 base, with 16 bases left in between. Here the CDR3 DNA reads TGCAGTGCTACTTCGTGGGGGGCGGTCCAAGAGACCCAGTACTTC. Translated: CSATSWGAVQETQYF.

This clonotype was seen only a few times. As DNA, the CDR3 is TGTGCCAGCAGTGACGCACTAGCGGACCCCTACGAGCAGTACTTC. The encoded protein is CASSDALADPYEQYF. This chain links TRBV27 with TRBJ2-7, with 8 bases identical to TRBD2. The CDR3 loop spans 15 amino acids. The V gene's germline CDR1 is MNHEY and CDR2 SMNVEV (reference sequence). V shed 5 bases and J 2 bases; nucleotides not matched to a gene: 8.

This clonotype was observed many times. J is TRBJ2-5 and V is TRBV20-1; D call uncertain. The CDR3 loop spans 10 amino acids. Trimming left V 1 base short and J 5 bases short, with 2 bases between. Germline V lookup: CDR1 DFQATT, CDR2 SNEGSKA (reference sequence). CDR3 sequence reads: CSARVETQYF. The CDR3 nucleotides read TGCAGTGCTAGAGTGGAGACCCAGTACTTC.

This clonotype was observed a handful of times. V and J are TRBV20-1 and TRBJ2-1; 7 bases map to TRBD2. The CDR3 extends over 16 amino acids. CDR1 and CDR2 (germline): DFQATT, SNEGSKA (reference sequence). Germline trimming cut 6 bases from V and 2 bases from J; bases unmatched to any gene: 13. This CDR3 reads CSAQSGGGVAYNEQFF. The CDR3 DNA follows: TGCAGTGCCCAGAGTGGTGGGGGGGTCGCCTACAATGAGCAGTTCTTC.

At least ten counts were recorded for this clonotype. The chain is built from TRBV7-9 and TRBJ2-7; no definite D call. V was trimmed by 1 base and J by 3 bases, leaving 13 bases between them. CDR1 and CDR2 (germline): SEHNR, FQNEAQ (reference sequence). CDR3 length: 15 amino acids. CDR3 protein: CASSLGTVSIYEQYF. The CDR3 DNA sequence: TGTGCCAGCAGCTTAGGGACGGTGAGCATCTACGAGCAGTACTTC.

This clonotype was seen once. This sequence joins TRBV20-1 and TRBJ1-1; D gene ambiguous. V was shortened by 5 bases and J by 2 bases, with 9 bases between the two germline ends. Per germline, CDR1 DFQATT and CDR2 SNEGSKA (reference sequence). This CDR3 has 12 amino acids. The CDR3 reads CSAQDGNTEAFF. The CDR3 nucleotides are TGCAGTGCTCAAGACGGAAACACTGAAGCTTTCTTT.

The CDR3 bases are TGTGCCAGCAGCTACCGGGACAGGCCTTGGAACACTGAAGCTTTCTTT. It codes for CASSYRDRPWNTEAFF. The rearrangement uses TRBV5-6 and TRBJ1-1; 8 bases fit TRBD1. The junction had 8 bases not matched to a gene; V was cut back by 3 bases and J by 1 base. CDR1 and CDR2 from the germline V gene are SGHDT and YYEEEE. This CDR3 contains 16 residues. The whole variable domain, remainder taken from reference TRBV5-6 and TRBJ1-1, is DAGVTQSPTHLIKTRGQQVTLRCSPKSGHDTVSWYQQALGQGPQFIFQYYEEEERQRGNFPDRFSGHQFPNYSSELNVNALLLGDSALYLCASSYRDRPWNTEAFFGQGTRLTVV.

The chain uses TRBV6-1 and TRBJ2-7; D might be TRBD2 (5 bases). The V end was cut by 2 bases, the J end by 6 bases, with 11 bases between. The CDR3 has 13 residues. CDR1 and CDR2 from the germline V gene are MNHNS and SASEGT. CDR3 sequence: CASSELALGEQYF. The DNA for the CDR3 is TGTGCCAGCAGTGAACTAGCTCTGGGCGAGCAGTACTTC.